The following is a T cell receptor beta chain sequence with its context. The antigen is undetermined. The entry originates in a study of T cell repertoires in cytomegalovirus infection. Study-level background: CMV epitopes used comprised recently identified HLA-C-restricted ones and well-studied HLA-B-restricted ones. The public TCR beta signatures pointed to both CMV infection and matching HLA type.

V shed 2 bases, J shed 1 base, and the junction held 4 bases outside the gene matches. The CDR3 sequence is 15 residues long. TCRdb re-called the reads with MiXCR, one entry per CDR3 protein. Of about 570,000 distinct CDR3 sequences in the sample, almost 40% were seen once. Study observations and caveats: Pooled public TCR beta family frequency picked out CMV carriers with the relevant HLA. There were HLA-C-restricted CMV-specific TCR beta clonotypes dominating the ex vivo response.

V is TRBV12-3 or TRBV12-4 and J is TRBJ1-1, with 7 bases matching TRBD1. The receptor's source is a human donor in good health (CMV status not recorded). Some clones in this sample may be carry-over from other donors' samples. Here the sequenced sample was cultured PBMCs, taken from culture after CMV antigen stimulation. CDR3 nucleotides: TGTGCCAGCAGTTTATGGTACAGGGGGAACACTGAAGCTTTCTTT. It translates to CASSLWYRGNTEAFF.